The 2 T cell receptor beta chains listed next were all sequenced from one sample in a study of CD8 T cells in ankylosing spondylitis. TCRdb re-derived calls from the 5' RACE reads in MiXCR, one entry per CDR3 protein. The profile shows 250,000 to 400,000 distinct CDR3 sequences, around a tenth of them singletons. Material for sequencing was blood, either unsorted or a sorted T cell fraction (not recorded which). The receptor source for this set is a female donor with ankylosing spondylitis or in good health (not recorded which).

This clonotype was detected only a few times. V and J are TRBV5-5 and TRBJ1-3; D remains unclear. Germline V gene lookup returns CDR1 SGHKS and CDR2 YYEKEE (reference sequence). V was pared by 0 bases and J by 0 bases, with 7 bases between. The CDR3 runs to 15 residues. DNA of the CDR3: TGTGCCAGCAGCTTGGTCTGGAGCTCTGGAAACACCATATATTTT. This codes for CASSLVWSSGNTIYF.

The CDR3 loop is CASSPEGPGYGYTF. The CDR3 DNA reads as TGTGCCAGCAGCCCCGAGGGACCAGGCTATGGCTACACCTTC. The chain carries TRBV9 and TRBJ1-2; weak D call: TRBD1 (5 bases). Germline CDR1 is SGDLS and CDR2 is YYNGEE. The V gene lost 4 bases and the J gene lost 4 bases, with 14 bases spanning the gap. The CDR3 covers 14 residues.